The TCR beta chain under discussion was sequenced for a study of cytomegalovirus exposure and HLA in healthy donors. Study-wide findings and caveats: Reported results showed that the classifier diagnosed cytomegalovirus status with high specificity and sensitivity. A few chains linked to CMV were shown in vitro to be specific for CMV antigens.

The PCR contained 60 Vbeta and 13 Jbeta primers. Sequenced by immunoSEQ multiplex PCR; TCRdb stores in-frame clones only, minus some. This sample has about 50,000 clones, with about three quarters found just once. On this clone: Its specificity is not known.

The CDR3 is 15 amino acids. The germline V gene has CDR1 MDHEN and CDR2 SYDVKM. V was clipped by 6 bases and J by 5 bases; unmatched bases: 6. This chain joins TRBV28 and TRBJ1-6; 8 bases line up with TRBD1. Sequencing was carried out using PBMCs. The clonotype comes from a woman aged 40-49 years in good health and CMV-seropositive. The CDR3 sequence is CASSLPDRDNSPLHF. For the CDR3, the DNA is TGTGCCAGCAGCCTCCCGGACAGGGATAATTCACCCCTCCACTTT.